This T cell receptor beta chain was identified in a study of T-cell memory formation after mild COVID-19. Broader study findings: Day 15 to 85 contracting clones showed balanced CD4/CD8; day 15 to 37 expanders favored CD4+.

This clonotype has ten or more counts. Its antigen is currently unknown. TCRdb reprocessed the 5' RACE reads with MiXCR, giving one entry per CDR3 protein. The sample consists of about 130,000 distinct CDR3 sequences, less than 6.5% of them appearing once. The germline V and J ends were trimmed by 2 bases and 1 base, with 9 bases remaining between them. This CDR3 has 15 residues. Germline values: CDR1 SGHRS, CDR2 YFSETQ. The specimen was PBMCs or a T cell subset sorted from them (not recorded which). The chain employs TRBV5-1 and TRBJ2-2, with a weak D call TRBD1 (6 bases). The origin of this receptor is an adult woman who had mild COVID-19 (a few samples of this study predate the infection). Cell type and time point are not known. DNA for the CDR3: TGCGCCAGCAGCTTAACAGGGATGAACACCGGGGAGCTGTTTTTT. This encodes CASSLTGMNTGELFF.